This note documents a single T cell receptor beta chain sequence. The data were obtained in a study of T cells in Graves' hyperthyroidism and ophthalmopathy. Amplification yielded TCR beta CDR3 regions, with RNA transcripts as the source. The HTBI primer set was used in a first-round RT-PCR of the TCR CDR3. TCRdb used MiXCR to reprocess the multiplex PCR reads, holding one entry per CDR3 protein. This sample has hundreds of thousands of distinct CDR3 sequences; 45% occur once, and the top ten carry roughly 6.5%. Losses at the gene ends were 4 bases for V and 3 bases for J; bases not matched to a gene: 3. Germline V CDR1 and CDR2: SEHNR, FQNEAQ (reference sequence). This CDR3 comprises 15 residues.

This TCR derives from an adult man with Graves' disease, either hyperthyroidism or ophthalmopathy (not recorded which). The chain has TRBV7-9 and TRBJ2-2, with 9 bases fitting TRBD1. Sequencing used peripheral blood or thyroid tissue (not recorded which). The CDR3: CASSWGTGHTGELFF. The CDR3 nucleotides are TGTGCCAGCAGCTGGGGGACAGGGCACACCGGGGAGCTGTTTTTT.